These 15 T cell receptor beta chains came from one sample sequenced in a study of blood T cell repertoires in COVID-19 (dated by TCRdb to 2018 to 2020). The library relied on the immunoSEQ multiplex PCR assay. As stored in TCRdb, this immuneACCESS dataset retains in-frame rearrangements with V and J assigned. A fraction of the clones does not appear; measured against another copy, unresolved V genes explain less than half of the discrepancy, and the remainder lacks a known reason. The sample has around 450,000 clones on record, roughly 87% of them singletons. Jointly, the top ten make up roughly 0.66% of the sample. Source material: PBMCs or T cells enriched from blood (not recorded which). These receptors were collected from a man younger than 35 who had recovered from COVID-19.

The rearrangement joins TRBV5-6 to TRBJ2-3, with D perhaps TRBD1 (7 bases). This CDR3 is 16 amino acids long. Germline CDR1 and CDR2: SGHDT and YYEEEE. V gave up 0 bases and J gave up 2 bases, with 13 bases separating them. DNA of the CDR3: TGTGCCAGCAGCTTGGCCCTGGAGGGGGCCACAGATACGCAGTATTTT. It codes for CASSLALEGATDTQYF.

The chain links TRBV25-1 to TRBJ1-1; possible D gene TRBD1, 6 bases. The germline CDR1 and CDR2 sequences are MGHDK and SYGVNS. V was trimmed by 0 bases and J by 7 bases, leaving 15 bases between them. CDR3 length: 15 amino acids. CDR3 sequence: CASSEYRAGAGEAFF. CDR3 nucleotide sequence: TGTGCCAGCAGTGAATATCGAGCGGGGGCTGGTGAAGCTTTCTTT.

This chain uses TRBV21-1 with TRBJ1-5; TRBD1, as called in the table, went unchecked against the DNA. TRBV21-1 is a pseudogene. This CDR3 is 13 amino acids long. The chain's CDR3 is CASIQERNQPQHF. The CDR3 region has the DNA TGTGCCAGCATACAGGAAAGAAATCAGCCCCAGCATTTT.

This chain's CDR3 is CASSLEGTGMGNTIYF. Here the CDR3 DNA reads TGTGCCAGCAGCTTGGAAGGGACAGGGATGGGAAACACCATATATTTT. The chain uses TRBV5-4 and TRBJ1-3; 9 bases map to TRBD1. The CDR3 is 16 residues long. Germline V gene lookup returns CDR1 SGHNT and CDR2 YYREEE (reference sequence). With 0 bases clipped from V and 4 bases from J, the junction kept 5 bases outside the gene matches.

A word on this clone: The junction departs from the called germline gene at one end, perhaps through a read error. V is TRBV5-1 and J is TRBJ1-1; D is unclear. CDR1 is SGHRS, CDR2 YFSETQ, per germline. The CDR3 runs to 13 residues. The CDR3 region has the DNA TGCGCCAGCAGCTGGCGACTGAACTCTGAAGCTTTCTTT. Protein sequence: CASSWRLNSEAFF.

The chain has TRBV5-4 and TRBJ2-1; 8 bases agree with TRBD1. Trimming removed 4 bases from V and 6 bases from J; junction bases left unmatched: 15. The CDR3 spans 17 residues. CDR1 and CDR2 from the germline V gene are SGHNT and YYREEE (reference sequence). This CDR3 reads CASSLYPRGHSGNEQFF. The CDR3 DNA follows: TGTGCCAGCAGCCTCTACCCCAGGGGGCATTCCGGCAATGAGCAGTTCTTC.

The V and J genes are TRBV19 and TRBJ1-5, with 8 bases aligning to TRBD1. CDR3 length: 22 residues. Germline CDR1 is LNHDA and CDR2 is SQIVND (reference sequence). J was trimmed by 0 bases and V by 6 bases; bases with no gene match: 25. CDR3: CASRTTDRTGTSLSYSNQPQHF. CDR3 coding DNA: TGTGCCAGTAGAACTACCGATCGGACAGGGACATCCTTGAGTTATAGCAATCAGCCCCAGCATTTT. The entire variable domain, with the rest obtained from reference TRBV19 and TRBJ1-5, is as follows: DGGITQSPKYLFRKEGQNVTLSCEQNLNHDAMYWYRQDPGQGLRLIYYSQIVNDFQKGDIAEGYSVSREKKESFPLTVTSAQKNPTAFYLCASRTTDRTGTSLSYSNQPQHFGDGTRLSIL.

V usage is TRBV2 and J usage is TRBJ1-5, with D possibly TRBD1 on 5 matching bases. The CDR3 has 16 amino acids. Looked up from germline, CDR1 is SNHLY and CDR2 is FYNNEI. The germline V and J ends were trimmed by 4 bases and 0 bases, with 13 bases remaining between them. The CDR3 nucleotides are TGTGCCAGCAGTGCGATAGGACACACTAGCAATCAGCCCCAGCATTTT. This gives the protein CASSAIGHTSNQPQHF.

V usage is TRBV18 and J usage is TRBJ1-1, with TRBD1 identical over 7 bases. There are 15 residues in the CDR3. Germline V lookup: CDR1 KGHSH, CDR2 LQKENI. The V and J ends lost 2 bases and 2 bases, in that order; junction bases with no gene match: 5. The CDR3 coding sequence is TGTGCCAGCTCACCAATTGCAGGGGGAAACACTGAAGCTTTCTTT. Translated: CASSPIAGGNTEAFF.

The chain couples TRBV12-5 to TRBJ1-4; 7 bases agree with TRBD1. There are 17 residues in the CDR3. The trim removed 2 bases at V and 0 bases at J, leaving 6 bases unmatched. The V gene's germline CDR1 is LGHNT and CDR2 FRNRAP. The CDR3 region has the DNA TGTGCTAGTGGTTTGTGGGACAGCCTTGCAACTAATGAAAAACTGTTTTTT. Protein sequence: CASGLWDSLATNEKLFF.

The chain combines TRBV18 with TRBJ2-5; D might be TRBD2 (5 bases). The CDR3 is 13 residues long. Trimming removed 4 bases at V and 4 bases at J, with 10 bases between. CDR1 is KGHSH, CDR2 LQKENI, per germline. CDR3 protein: CASSLREGETQYF. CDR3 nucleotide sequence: TGTGCCAGCTCACTGAGGGAAGGAGAGACCCAGTACTTC.

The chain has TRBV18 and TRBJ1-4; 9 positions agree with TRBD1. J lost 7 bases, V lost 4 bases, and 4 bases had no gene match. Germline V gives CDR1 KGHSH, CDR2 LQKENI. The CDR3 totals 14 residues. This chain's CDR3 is CASSQPDRGEKLFF. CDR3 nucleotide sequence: TGTGCCAGCTCACAACCGGACAGGGGTGAAAAACTGTTTTTT.

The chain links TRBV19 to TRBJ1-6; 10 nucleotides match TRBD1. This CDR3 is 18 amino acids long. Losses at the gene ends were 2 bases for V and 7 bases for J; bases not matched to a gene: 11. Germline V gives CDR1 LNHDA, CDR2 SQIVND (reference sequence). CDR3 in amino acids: CASSIPRDRGFGNSPLHF. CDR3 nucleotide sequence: TGTGCCAGTAGTATACCCCGGGACAGGGGCTTTGGAAATTCACCCCTCCACTTT.

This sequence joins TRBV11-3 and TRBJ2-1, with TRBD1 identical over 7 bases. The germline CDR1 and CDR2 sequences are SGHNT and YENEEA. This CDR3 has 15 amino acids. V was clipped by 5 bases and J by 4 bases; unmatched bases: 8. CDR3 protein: CASSPDRVLYNEQFF. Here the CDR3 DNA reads TGTGCCAGCAGCCCCGACAGGGTCCTATACAATGAGCAGTTCTTC.

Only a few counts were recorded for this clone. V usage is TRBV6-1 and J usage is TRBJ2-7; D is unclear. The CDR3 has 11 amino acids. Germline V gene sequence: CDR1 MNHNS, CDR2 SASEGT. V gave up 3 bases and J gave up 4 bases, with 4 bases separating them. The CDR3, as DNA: TGTGCCAGCAGTGACCAGTACGAGCAGTACTTC. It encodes CASSDQYEQYF.